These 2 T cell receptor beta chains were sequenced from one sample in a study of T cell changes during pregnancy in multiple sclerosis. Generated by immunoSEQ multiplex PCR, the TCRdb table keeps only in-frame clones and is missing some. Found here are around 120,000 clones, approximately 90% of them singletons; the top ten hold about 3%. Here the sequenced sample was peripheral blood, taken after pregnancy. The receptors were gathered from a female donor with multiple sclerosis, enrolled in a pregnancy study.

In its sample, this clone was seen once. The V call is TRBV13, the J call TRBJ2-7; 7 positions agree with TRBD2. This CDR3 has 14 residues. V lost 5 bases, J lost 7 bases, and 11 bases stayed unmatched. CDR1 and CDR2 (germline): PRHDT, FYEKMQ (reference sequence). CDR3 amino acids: CASSTPRGVREQYF. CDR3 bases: TGTGCCAGCAGCACCCCCCGGGGGGTGAGGGAGCAGTACTTC.

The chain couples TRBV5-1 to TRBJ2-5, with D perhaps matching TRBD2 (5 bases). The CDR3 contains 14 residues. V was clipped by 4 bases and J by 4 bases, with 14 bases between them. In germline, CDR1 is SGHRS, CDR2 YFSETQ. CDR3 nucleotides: TGCGCCAGCAGCCCGGACCCCGGAGGAGAGACCCAGTACTTC. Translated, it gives CASSPDPGGETQYF.